This is a list of T cell receptor beta chains from one sample in a study of CD8+CD57+ T cells in acquired aplastic anemia. TCRdb passed the reads through MiXCR, listing each CDR3 protein once. The profile shows 160,000 or so distinct CDR3 sequences, around half of them singletons. Sequenced input: sorted CD4+, CD8+, or CD8+CD57+ T cells (not recorded which) from PBMCs. All receptors derive from a human donor with aplastic anemia. Each CDR3 is given with its conserved first and last residue. The order of the fields is J gene, clone size, V gene, D gene, CDR3 length, CDR3 DNA, CDR3 protein. D genes are given only for firm matches. For some rows the clone size is stated as once, few or many, or as a class when expanded; others skip it.

TRBJ2-5 | NA | TRBV7-6 | NA | 14 | TGTGCCAGCAGCTTTAGCCGGGTCCAAGAGACCCAGTACTTC | CASSFSRVQETQYF
TRBJ1-1 | NA | TRBV18 | NA | 14 | TGTGCCAGCTCACTTGAGAGGGGGAACACTGAAGCTTTCTTT | CASSLERGNTEAFF
TRBJ1-2 | few | TRBV3-1 | TRBD1 | 17 | TGTGCCAGCAGCCAAGTTGCGAGGGGGCGCGTTAGTTATGGCTACACCTTC | CASSQVARGRVSYGYTF
TRBJ2-3 | NA | TRBV7-2 | NA | 12 | TGTGCCAGTATCTCCGGGACCGATACGCAGTATTTT | CASISGTDTQYF
TRBJ1-5 | NA | TRBV2 | TRBD1 | 15 | TGTGCCAGCAGTGCGAGGACAGGTAATAATCAGCCCCAGCATTTT | CASSARTGNNQPQHF
TRBJ1-2 | NA | TRBV29-1 | NA | 14 | TGCAGCGTCGTAGGGGGGCCACAAGACTATGGCTACACCTTC | CSVVGGPQDYGYTF
TRBJ1-1 | few | TRBV5-7 | TRBD1 | 18 | TGTGCCAGCAACTTTGTGCGGGACAGGGAAATGGGGAACACTGAAGCTTTCTTT | CASNFVRDREMGNTEAFF
TRBJ2-3 | NA | TRBV28 | NA | 14 | TGTGCCAGCAGTTTGAATGGATTAGGAGATACGCAGTATTTT | CASSLNGLGDTQYF
TRBJ2-5 | NA | TRBV29-1 | NA | 12 | TGCAGCGTTGAAGGGGGGCAGGAGACCCAGTACTTC | CSVEGGQETQYF
TRBJ1-2 | NA | TRBV24-1 | NA | 15 | TGTGCCACCAGTGACCGGGACGGCGAAACCTATGGCTACACCTTC | CATSDRDGETYGYTF
TRBJ2-7 | NA | TRBV10-3 | TRBD2 | 16 | TGTGCCATCAGAGGGACTAGCGGGGAGGCCTCCTACGAGCAGTACTTC | CAIRGTSGEASYEQYF
TRBJ2-1 | NA | TRBV27 | TRBD2 | 16 | TGTGCCAGCAGTCCAGGGACTAGCGGGTTATACAATGAGCAGTTCTTC | CASSPGTSGLYNEQFF
TRBJ2-1 | NA | TRBV20-1 | TRBD2 | 16 | TGCAGTGCCCGACGGACTAGCCCCCCCTCCTACAATGAGCAGTTCTTC | CSARRTSPPSYNEQFF
TRBJ2-2 | many | TRBV7-3 | NA | 16 | TGTGCCAGCAGCTTAAATCCAGCGGCGAACACCGGGGAGCTGTTTTTT | CASSLNPAANTGELFF
TRBJ2-7 | many | TRBV20-1 | NA | 15 | TGCAGTGCTACGTACCCGACAGGCAGCTCCTACGAGCAGTACTTC | CSATYPTGSSYEQYF
TRBJ2-7 | many | TRBV19 | TRBD2 | 14 | TGTGCCAGTAGTAGTGCGGGAGGGCCATACGAGCAGTACTTC | CASSSAGGPYEQYF
TRBJ1-5 | many | TRBV12-5 | NA | 13 | TGTGCTAGTGGTTTGGTAAGTGGTCAGCCCCAGCATTTT | CASGLVSGQPQHF
TRBJ2-1 | NA | TRBV2 | NA | 9 | TGTGCCAAACGGGACGAGCAGTTCTTC | CAKRDEQFF
TRBJ2-7 | NA | TRBV10-3 | NA | 12 | TGTGCCATCAGTGACCGCACGGGGGAGCAGTACTTC | CAISDRTGEQYF
TRBJ2-7 | many | TRBV2 | TRBD1 | 14 | TGTGCCAGCACCGGGACAGGGAGGGACTACGAGCAGTACTTC | CASTGTGRDYEQYF
TRBJ2-1 | NA | TRBV5-1 | NA | 16 | TGCGCCAGCACCCCGGGGCAGGCGAGCTCCTACAATGAGCAGTTCTTC | CASTPGQASSYNEQFF
TRBJ2-3 | NA | TRBV20-1 | NA | 13 | TGCAGTGCTAGCCGCTCAAACACAGATACGCAGTATTTT | CSASRSNTDTQYF
TRBJ1-2 | many | TRBV7-2 | TRBD1 | 13 | TGCGCCAGCAGCCCGACAGGGGGCTATGGCTACACCTTC | CASSPTGGYGYTF
TRBJ2-7 | few | TRBV28 | TRBD1 | 16 | TGTGCCAGCAGTCTTTCACCCGGGACAGGTTTCGGCGAGCAGTACTTC | CASSLSPGTGFGEQYF
TRBJ2-1 | many | TRBV9 | NA | 11 | TGTGCCAGCAGCGTAGCCGGTGAGCAGTTCTTC | CASSVAGEQFF
TRBJ2-1 | many | TRBV5-1 | TRBD1 | 14 | TGCGCCAGCAGCTTGCAAGGACAGGACAATGAGCAGTTCTTC | CASSLQGQDNEQFF
TRBJ2-5 | NA | TRBV7-6 | NA | 16 | TGTGCCAGCAGCTTAAGGGTTGGGGGGCCTCAAGAGACCCAGTACTTC | CASSLRVGGPQETQYF